These 2 T cell receptor beta chains were all obtained from the same sample, sequenced in a study of blood T cell repertoires in COVID-19. Only in-frame clones appear in the TCRdb table, and some are missing; sequencing was by immunoSEQ multiplex PCR. Among fewer than 200,000 clones listed, approximately 88% were seen once. Sequenced sample: PBMCs or T cells enriched from blood (not recorded which). The receptors come from a young woman who had recovered from COVID-19.

The V and J genes are TRBV5-4 and TRBJ2-1; 8 nucleotides align to TRBD2. CDR1 SGHNT and CDR2 YYREEE come from the germline V gene (reference sequence). The CDR3 loop spans 15 amino acids. The ends lost 4 bases at V and 8 bases at J; junction bases unmatched: 11. Here the CDR3 reads CASSPVAGQSDEQFF. CDR3 in DNA: TGTGCCAGCAGCCCGGTAGCGGGGCAGTCGGATGAGCAGTTCTTC.

The V and J genes are TRBV30 and TRBJ2-6; 8 bases align to TRBD1. Germline V gene data show CDR1 as GTSNPN and CDR2 as SVGIG (reference sequence). V shed 8 bases, J shed 3 bases, and the junction held 12 bases outside the gene matches. The CDR3 has 16 amino acids. CDR3 in DNA: TGTGCCGGGGACAGGACGGCCCTTGGTGGGGCCAACGTCCTGACTTTC. Translation: CAGDRTALGGANVLTF.